A selection of T cell receptor beta chains follows, all from one sample in a study of monozygotic twins with inflammatory bowel disease. Reanalyzing the 5' RACE reads, TCRdb keeps one entry per CDR3 protein, without DNA. The sample totals approximately 400,000 distinct CDR3 sequences. The sample consisted of blood. The source of these receptors is a human donor with ulcerative colitis or Crohn's disease, or a healthy co-twin of an affected twin (not recorded which). CDR3s include the opening cysteine and the closing phenylalanine or tryptophan.

v_call,j_call,cdr3_aa
TRBV30,TRBJ1-5,CAWSRGRGAQQPQHF
TRBV15,TRBJ2-2,CATSRGQGDTGELFF
TRBV3-1,TRBJ2-7,CASSQVGGLYEQYF
TRBV9,TRBJ2-6,CASSGTVALVAGGGANVLTF
TRBV7-2,TRBJ2-1,CASSLRTSGGRDEQFF
TRBV5-1,TRBJ2-1,CASSWSPPGHSYNEQFF
TRBV3-1,TRBJ1-2,CASSQRGSLAYTF
TRBV3-1,TRBJ2-7,CASSQETAPRYEQYF
TRBV5-6,TRBJ1-6,CASSFQGASYNSPLHF
TRBV5-1,TRBJ1-1,CASSLESGQTEAFF
TRBV5-1,TRBJ2-5,CASSLGASGGLEETQYF
TRBV5-1,TRBJ1-6,CASSRTGDRNSPLHF
TRBV6-5,TRBJ1-1,CASSYRRPNTEAFF
TRBV10-2,TRBJ2-7,CASSESGSYEQYF
TRBV24-1,TRBJ2-5,CATSLLRESGETQYF
TRBV27,TRBJ2-6,CASSLRLAVDSGANVLTF
TRBV20-1,TRBJ1-1,CSARDLASRNTEAFF
TRBV10-3,TRBJ2-1,CAIEKTGGNNEQFF
TRBV15,TRBJ2-2,CATQEPNTGELFF
TRBV2,TRBJ2-1,CASGEGIGEQFF
TRBV3-1,TRBJ2-7,CASSRSGRVPPTAEQYF
TRBV10-2,TRBJ2-2,CASRARGRGTGELFF
TRBV7-8,TRBJ2-1,CASSIYSRPYNEQFF
TRBV5-5,TRBJ1-5,CASSFKDSNQPQHF
TRBV3-1,TRBJ2-5,CASSLEDWSIRVYF
TRBV18,TRBJ2-5,CASSPFQGQETQYF
TRBV30,TRBJ2-5,CARSRGSETQYF
TRBV7-2,TRBJ2-1,CASSSSGRASSEQFF
TRBV6-2/TRBV6-3,TRBJ1-5,CASSWGQRNQPQHF
TRBV12-3/TRBV12-4,TRBJ2-1,CASSLTSVPSSYNEQFF
TRBV7-2,TRBJ2-3,CASSLRLAGGPADTQYF
TRBV3-1,TRBJ1-4,CASSQASGAWEKLFF
TRBV12-5,TRBJ2-1,CASGNLLKTGTGTYNEQFF
TRBV7-9,TRBJ2-6,CASSWATGISGANVLTF
TRBV6-5,TRBJ2-1,CASSYSMIWGSTYNEQFF
TRBV6-5,TRBJ2-2,CASSYSQGAFTGELFF
TRBV10-3,TRBJ2-1,CAVGLAGGLYDEQFF
TRBV7-9,TRBJ2-7,CASSPGGLAGAEQYF
TRBV7-9,TRBJ1-2,CASSSRQNPPSGYTF
TRBV28,TRBJ2-3,CASSEWTDTQYF
TRBV30,TRBJ2-3,CAFTARYPRGGTDTQYF
TRBV12-3/TRBV12-4,TRBJ2-1,CASTLGTGTYNEQFF
TRBV23-1,TRBJ2-2,CASSQSGGGENTGELFF
TRBV7-2,TRBJ2-4,CASSLSDSGGNIQYF
TRBV15,TRBJ2-1,CATSPGGPENEQFF
TRBV12-3/TRBV12-4,TRBJ2-5,CASSLGTGGRLTQYF
TRBV5-1,TRBJ2-1,CASSYLTGGANNEQFF
TRBV5-1,TRBJ2-3,CASSLATTTTYADTQYF
TRBV20-1,TRBJ2-3,CSARDYHGPHTQYF
TRBV5-1,TRBJ2-7,CASSLWLSGGYSSYEQYF
TRBV28,TRBJ2-7,CASRPKLVASSYEQYF
TRBV6-1,TRBJ1-5,CASTQDGRQGHQPQHF
TRBV7-3,TRBJ2-3,CASSALTSGSSDTQYF
TRBV15,TRBJ1-5,CATSRGGFQPQHF
TRBV12-3/TRBV12-4,TRBJ2-3,CASCTSRGGRGDTQYF